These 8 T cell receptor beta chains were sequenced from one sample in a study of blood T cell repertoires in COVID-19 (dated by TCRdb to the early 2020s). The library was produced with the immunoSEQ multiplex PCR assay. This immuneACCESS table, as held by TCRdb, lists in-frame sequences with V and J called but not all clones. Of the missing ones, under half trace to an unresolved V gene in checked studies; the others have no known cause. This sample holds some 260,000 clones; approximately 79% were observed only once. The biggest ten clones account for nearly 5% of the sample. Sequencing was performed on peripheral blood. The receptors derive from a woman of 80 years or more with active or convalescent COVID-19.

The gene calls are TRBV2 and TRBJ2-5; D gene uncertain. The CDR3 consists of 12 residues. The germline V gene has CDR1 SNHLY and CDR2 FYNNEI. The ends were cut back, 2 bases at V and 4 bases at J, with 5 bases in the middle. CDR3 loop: CASSELTETQYF. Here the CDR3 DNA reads TGTGCCAGCAGTGAACTAACAGAGACCCAGTACTTC.

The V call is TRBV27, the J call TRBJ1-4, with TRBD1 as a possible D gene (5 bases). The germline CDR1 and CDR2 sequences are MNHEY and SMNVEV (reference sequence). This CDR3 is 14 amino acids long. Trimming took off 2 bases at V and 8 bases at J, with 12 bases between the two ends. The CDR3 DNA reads TGTGCCAGCAGTTTAAGCGCCCGGGGGGAAAAACTGTTTTTT. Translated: CASSLSARGEKLFF.

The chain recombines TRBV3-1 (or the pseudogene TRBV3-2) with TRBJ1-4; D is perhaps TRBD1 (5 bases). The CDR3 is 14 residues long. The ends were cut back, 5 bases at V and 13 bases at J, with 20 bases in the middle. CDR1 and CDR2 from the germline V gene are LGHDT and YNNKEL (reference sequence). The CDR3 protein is CASSSPRDLNGLFF. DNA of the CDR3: TGTGCCAGCAGCTCCCCCCGGGACTTGAATGGACTGTTTTTT.

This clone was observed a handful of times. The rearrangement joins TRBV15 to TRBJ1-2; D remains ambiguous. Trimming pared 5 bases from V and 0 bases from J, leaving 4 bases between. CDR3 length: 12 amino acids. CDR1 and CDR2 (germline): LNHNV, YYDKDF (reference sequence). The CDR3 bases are TGTGCCACCAGCGAGGCTAACTATGGCTACACCTTC. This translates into CATSEANYGYTF.

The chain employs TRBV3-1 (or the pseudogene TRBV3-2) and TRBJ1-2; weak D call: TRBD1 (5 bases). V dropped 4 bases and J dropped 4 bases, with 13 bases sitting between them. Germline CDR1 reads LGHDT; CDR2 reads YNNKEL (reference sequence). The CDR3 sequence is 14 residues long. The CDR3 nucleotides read TGTGCCAGCAGCCCAAGCGGGGGAGGCTATGGCTACACCTTC. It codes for CASSPSGGGYGYTF.

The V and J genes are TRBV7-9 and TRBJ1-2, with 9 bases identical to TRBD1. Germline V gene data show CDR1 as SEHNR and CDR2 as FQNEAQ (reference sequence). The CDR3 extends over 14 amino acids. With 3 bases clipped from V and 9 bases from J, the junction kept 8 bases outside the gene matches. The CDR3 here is CASSFRDRASSYTF. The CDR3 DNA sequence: TGTGCCAGCAGCTTCCGGGACAGGGCTTCAAGCTACACCTTC.

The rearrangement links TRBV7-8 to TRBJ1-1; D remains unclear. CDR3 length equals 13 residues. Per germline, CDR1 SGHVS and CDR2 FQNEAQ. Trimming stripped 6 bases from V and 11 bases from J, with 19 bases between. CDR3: CASSPDAGGMAFF. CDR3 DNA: TGTGCCAGCAGTCCTGATGCGGGTGGTATGGCTTTCTTT.

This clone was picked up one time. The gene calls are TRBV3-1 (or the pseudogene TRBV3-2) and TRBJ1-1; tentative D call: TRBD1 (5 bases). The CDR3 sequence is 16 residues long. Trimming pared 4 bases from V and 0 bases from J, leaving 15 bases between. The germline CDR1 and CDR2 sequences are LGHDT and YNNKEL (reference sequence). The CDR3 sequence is CASSLQGLGLNTEAFF. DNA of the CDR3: TGTGCCAGCAGCCTCCAGGGCCTCGGCCTGAACACTGAAGCTTTCTTT.